This T cell receptor beta chain was profiled in a study of T-cell memory formation after mild COVID-19. In the study overall: Among the donors, TCR clusters were largely specific to each donor.

Using its own MiXCR run on the 5' RACE reads, TCRdb lists one record per CDR3 protein. Of about 240,000 distinct CDR3 sequences listed, 8% to 9.5% are singletons. CDR1 is SEHNR, CDR2 FQNEAQ, per germline (reference sequence). The length of the CDR3 is 14 residues. The V and J ends lost 2 bases and 9 bases respectively, with 14 bases between them. This rearrangement joins TRBV7-9 to TRBJ2-1; D perhaps matches TRBD2 (5 bases). This clonotype was sampled from a man younger than 35 who had mild COVID-19 (a few samples of this study predate the infection). Cell type and time point are not known. The sample consisted of PBMCs or a T cell subset sorted from them (not recorded which). This CDR3 is CASSLFRVEGEQFF. For the CDR3, the DNA is TGTGCCAGCAGCTTATTTCGGGTAGAGGGTGAGCAGTTCTTC. The entire variable domain, with the rest obtained from reference TRBV7-9 and TRBJ2-1, is as follows: DTGVSQNPRHKITKRGQNVTFRCDPISEHNRLYWYRQTLGQGPEFLTYFQNEAQLEKSRLLSDRFSAERPKGSFSTLEIQRTEQGDSAMYLCASSLFRVEGEQFFGPGTRLTVL.